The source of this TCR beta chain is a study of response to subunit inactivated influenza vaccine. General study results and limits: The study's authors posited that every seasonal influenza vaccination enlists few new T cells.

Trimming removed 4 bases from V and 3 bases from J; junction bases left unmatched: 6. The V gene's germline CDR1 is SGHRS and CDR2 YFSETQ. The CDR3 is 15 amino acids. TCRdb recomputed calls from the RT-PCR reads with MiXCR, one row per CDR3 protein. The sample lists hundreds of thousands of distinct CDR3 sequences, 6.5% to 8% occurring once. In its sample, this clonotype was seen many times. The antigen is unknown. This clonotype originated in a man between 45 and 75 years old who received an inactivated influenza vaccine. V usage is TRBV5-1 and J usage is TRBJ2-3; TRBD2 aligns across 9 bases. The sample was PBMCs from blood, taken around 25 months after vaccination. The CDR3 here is CASSLSGGWTDTQYF. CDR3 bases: TGCGCCAGCAGCCTTAGCGGGGGATGGACAGATACGCAGTATTTT.